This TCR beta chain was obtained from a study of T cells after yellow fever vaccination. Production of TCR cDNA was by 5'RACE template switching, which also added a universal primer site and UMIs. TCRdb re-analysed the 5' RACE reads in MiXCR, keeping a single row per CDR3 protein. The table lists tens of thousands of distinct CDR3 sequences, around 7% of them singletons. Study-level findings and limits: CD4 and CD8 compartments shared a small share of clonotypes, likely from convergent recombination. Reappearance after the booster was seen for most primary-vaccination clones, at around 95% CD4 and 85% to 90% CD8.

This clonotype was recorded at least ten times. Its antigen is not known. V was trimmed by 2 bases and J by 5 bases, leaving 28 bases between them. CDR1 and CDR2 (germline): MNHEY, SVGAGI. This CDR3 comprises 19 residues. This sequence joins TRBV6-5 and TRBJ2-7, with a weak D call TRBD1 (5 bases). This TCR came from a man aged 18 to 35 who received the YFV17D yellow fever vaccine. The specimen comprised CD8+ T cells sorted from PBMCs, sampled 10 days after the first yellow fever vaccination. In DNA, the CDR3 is TGTGCCAGCAGTTACCCGTCCTCCCGTGATCCTAGGGGTTCGGACGAGCAGTACGTC. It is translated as CASSYPSSRDPRGSDEQYV.